These T cell receptor beta chains were read from a single sample in a study of blood T cells in healthy people across ages. Via MiXCR, TCRdb re-called the 5' RACE reads, giving one row per CDR3 protein. The sample yields about 730,000 distinct CDR3 sequences, about 42% seen once. The sequenced sample consisted of blood. These receptors all stem from a woman in her sixties in good health. CDR3s include the opening cysteine and the closing phenylalanine or tryptophan. The order of the fields is J gene, V gene, clone size, D gene, CDR3 protein, CDR3 DNA. A D gene is named only where the DNA matches it firmly. Only some rows state a clone size, as once, few, many or a class for expanded clones.

TRBJ2-3,TRBV6-2/TRBV6-3,few,TRBD2,CASDQTSGTDTQYF,TGTGCCAGCGACCAGACTAGCGGAACAGATACGCAGTATTTT
TRBJ2-5,TRBV11-2,few,-,CASSHTQETQYF,TGTGCCAGCAGCCACACCCAAGAGACCCAGTACTTC
TRBJ2-1,TRBV3-1,few,-,CASSQDRSNEQFF,TGTGCCAGCAGCCAAGACCGCAGCAATGAGCAGTTCTTC
TRBJ1-4,TRBV3-1,few,TRBD1,CASSQGRTGHGEKLFF,TGTGCCAGCAGCCAAGGAAGGACAGGGCACGGTGAAAAACTGTTTTTT
TRBJ2-7,TRBV6-1,-,TRBD2,CASSVAGTNSYEQYF,TGTGCCAGCAGTGTGGCTGGGACTAACTCCTACGAGCAGTACTTC
TRBJ2-7,TRBV24-1,few,TRBD1,CATSDEGTGELYEQYF,TGTGCCACCAGTGATGAGGGGACAGGGGAGCTTTACGAGCAGTACTTC
TRBJ2-1,TRBV7-2,many,TRBD2,CASSSLAGLDEQFF,TGTGCCAGCAGCTCTTTAGCGGGGCTGGATGAGCAGTTCTTC
TRBJ2-1,TRBV11-1,-,-,CASSHYSEQFF,TGTGCCAGCAGCCACTACAGTGAGCAGTTCTTC
TRBJ2-7,TRBV29-1,many,-,CSVEGDETYEQYF,TGCAGCGTTGAAGGGGACGAGACCTACGAGCAGTACTTC
TRBJ2-1,TRBV3-1,few,-,CASSQAPFPTGEQFF,TGTGCCAGCAGCCAAGCCCCCTTCCCTACGGGTGAGCAGTTCTTC
TRBJ1-5,TRBV21-1,few,-,CASSTGGLQPQHF,TGTGCCAGCAGCACCGGGGGACTACAGCCCCAGCATTTT
TRBJ2-5,TRBV28,many,TRBD1,CASSSWTGYQETQYF,TGTGCCAGCAGTTCCTGGACAGGGTACCAAGAGACCCAGTACTTC
TRBJ2-5,TRBV6-2/TRBV6-3,-,-,CASSGLRVGETQYF,TGTGCCAGCAGCGGGTTGCGGGTAGGAGAGACCCAGTACTTC
TRBJ2-2,TRBV20-1,-,TRBD2,CSAGETSGGNTGELFF,TGCAGTGCTGGGGAGACTAGCGGGGGAAACACCGGGGAGCTGTTTTTT
TRBJ1-5,TRBV6-4,-,-,CATQGGSQPQHF,TGTGCCACCCAAGGGGGGTCTCAGCCCCAGCATTTT
TRBJ2-5,TRBV20-1,-,-,CSAKGPAMALYF,TGCAGTGCTAAGGGTCCCGCCATGGCCCTGTACTTC
TRBJ1-5,TRBV6-6,-,-,CASSYSGGNQPQHF,TGTGCCAGCAGTTACTCGGGTGGTAACCAGCCCCAGCATTTT
TRBJ1-2,TRBV20-1,-,-,CSARDQGIHGCTF,TGCAGTGCTAGAGATCAGGGAATTCATGGCTGCACCTTC
TRBJ2-2,TRBV7-2,-,-,CASSSHTGELFF,TGTGCCAGCAGCTCCCACACCGGGGAGCTGTTTTTT
TRBJ2-1,TRBV5-5,-,TRBD2,CASSLGLAISYNEQFF,TGTGCCAGCAGCTTGGGACTAGCGATTTCCTACAATGAGCAGTTCTTC
TRBJ2-3,TRBV6-6,many,-,CASSYEGTDTQYF,TGTGCCAGCAGTTACGAGGGGACAGATACGCAGTATTTT
TRBJ2-7,TRBV14,-,-,CASSQALPGGEQYF,TGTGCCAGCAGCCAAGCCTTGCCTGGGGGCGAGCAGTACTTC
TRBJ2-1,TRBV9,-,-,CASSVAGGGISSYNEQFF,TGTGCCAGCAGCGTAGCCGGTGGGGGGATTAGCTCCTACAATGAGCAGTTCTTC
TRBJ2-1,TRBV5-1,-,-,CASSLDPLGYNEQFF,TGCGCCAGCAGCTTGGATCCTTTGGGCTACAATGAGCAGTTCTTC
TRBJ2-7,TRBV30,-,-,CAWSVFETYEQYF,TGTGCCTGGAGTGTGTTTGAAACCTACGAGCAGTACTTC
TRBJ1-1,TRBV12-5,-,TRBD1,CASDVTGPNTEAFF,TGTGCTAGTGATGTGACAGGGCCGAACACTGAAGCTTTCTTT
TRBJ2-5,TRBV4-1,many,-,CASSQVWTDIQETQYF,TGCGCCAGCAGCCAAGTGTGGACGGATATTCAAGAGACCCAGTACTTC
TRBJ1-1,TRBV7-3,few,-,CASSKQEDTEAFF,TGTGCCAGCAGCAAACAGGAGGACACTGAAGCTTTCTTT
TRBJ2-1,TRBV24-1,few,-,CATTAHNEQFF,TGTGCCACCACCGCCCACAATGAGCAGTTCTTC
TRBJ2-4,TRBV7-2,once,-,CASSLWRGSQYF,TGTGCCAGCAGCTTATGGCGGGGATCTCAGTACTTC
TRBJ1-4,TRBV6-2/TRBV6-3,-,-,CASSPWSLKLFF,TGTGCCAGCAGTCCTTGGTCCCTGAAACTGTTTTTT
TRBJ2-1,TRBV7-2,-,TRBD2,CAGSPEGSGSSYNEQFF,TGTGCCGGCAGCCCCGAGGGTAGCGGGAGCTCCTACAATGAGCAGTTCTTC
TRBJ1-5,TRBV29-1,once,-,CSVSGSNQSQHF,TGCAGCGTTTCAGGGTCGAATCAGTCCCAGCATTTT
TRBJ2-1,TRBV3-1,-,-,CASSQEERGKQFF,TGTGCCAGCAGCCAAGAGGAGAGGGGGAAGCAGTTCTTC
TRBJ2-1,TRBV5-5,-,-,CASSSSLDEKQFF,TGTGCCAGCAGCTCGTCTCTAGACGAAAAGCAGTTCTTC
TRBJ2-3,TRBV20-1,-,TRBD2,CSADQASGASGTQYF,TGCAGTGCTGACCAAGCTAGCGGGGCGTCCGGGACGCAGTATTTT
TRBJ2-3,TRBV27,-,-,CASGIHRVTQYF,TGTGCCAGCGGGATTCACAGGGTGACGCAGTATTTT
TRBJ2-1,TRBV19,few,-,CATTRQSSYNEQFF,TGTGCCACCACAAGACAGAGCTCCTACAATGAGCAGTTCTTC
TRBJ2-1,TRBV20-1,-,TRBD2,CSARASGGYNEQFF,TGCAGTGCTAGAGCTAGCGGGGGCTACAATGAGCAGTTCTTC
TRBJ2-3,TRBV18,few,-,CASRGPGPHTDTQYF,TGTGCCAGCCGTGGACCAGGGCCCCACACAGATACGCAGTATTTT
TRBJ2-3,TRBV27,few,-,CASRPARGKRDTQYF,TGTGCCAGCAGACCGGCCAGGGGAAAAAGGGATACGCAGTATTTT
TRBJ2-2,TRBV3-1,-,-,CASSQDGSGTNTGELFF,TGTGCCAGCAGCCAAGATGGGTCGGGGACGAACACCGGGGAGCTGTTTTTT
TRBJ2-7,TRBV5-1,many,-,CASSLEVGYEQYF,TGCGCCAGCAGCTTGGAGGTTGGCTACGAGCAGTACTTC
TRBJ2-7,TRBV20-1,-,-,CSARDGGKGLSYEQYF,TGCAGTGCTAGAGATGGGGGGAAGGGGTTGTCCTACGAGCAGTACTTC